The clone carrying this T cell receptor (beta chain) was counted at least ten times. Antigen unknown. 5'RACE with 10-nucleotide random UMIs generated the cDNA. Over 180 million TCR-beta sequences from 15-18 subjects came from every sequencing run. TCRdb re-derived calls from the 5' RACE reads in MiXCR, one entry per CDR3 protein. Here the sample spans tens of thousands of distinct CDR3 sequences, around 5.5% being singletons. This record belongs to a study of neurological immune-mediated disorders. Points from the study as a whole: No CDR3 amino acid sequences recurred among expanded clones across subjects, suggesting private repertoires in all groups.

The material sequenced was PBMCs. The TCR originated in a man aged 18 to 30 with multiple sclerosis.

The CDR3 coding sequence is TGTGCCAGCAGCTATTCCCGGTACGAGCAGTACTTC. This encodes CASSYSRYEQYF. The J gene is TRBJ2-7, the V gene TRBV5-6; D uncertain. The germline CDR1 and CDR2 sequences are SGHDT and YYEEEE. The CDR3 runs 12 residues. Trimming stripped 3 bases from V and 4 bases from J, with 8 bases between.